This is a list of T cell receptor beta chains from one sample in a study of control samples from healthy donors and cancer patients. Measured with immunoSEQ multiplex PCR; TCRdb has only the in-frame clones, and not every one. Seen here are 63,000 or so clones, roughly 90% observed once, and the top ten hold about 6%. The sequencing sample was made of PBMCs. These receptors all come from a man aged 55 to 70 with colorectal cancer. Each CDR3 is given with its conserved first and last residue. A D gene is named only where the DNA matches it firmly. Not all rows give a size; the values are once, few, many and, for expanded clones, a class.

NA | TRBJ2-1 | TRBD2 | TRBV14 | CASSQSQGGPYNEQFF | TGTGCCAGCAGCCAGAGCCAGGGAGGGCCCTACAATGAGCAGTTCTTC
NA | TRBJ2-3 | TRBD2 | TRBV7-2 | CASSLGVGGGTDTQYF | TGTGCCAGCAGCTTAGGAGTGGGGGGAGGGACAGATACGCAGTATTTT
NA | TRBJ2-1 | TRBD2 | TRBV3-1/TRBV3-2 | CASSQAGTSGEGQFF | TGTGCCAGCAGCCAAGCCGGGACTAGCGGGGAGGGGCAGTTCTTC
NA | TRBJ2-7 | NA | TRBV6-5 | CASQDSIEYF | TGTGCCTCCCAGGACTCAATAGAGTACTTC
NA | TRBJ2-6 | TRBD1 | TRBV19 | CASIPGTGAGANVLTF | TGTGCCAGTATCCCCGGGACAGGGGCTGGGGCCAACGTCCTGACTTTC
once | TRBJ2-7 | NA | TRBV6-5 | CASSYRADPSYEQYF | TGTGCCAGCAGTTACAGGGCAGATCCCTCCTACGAGCAGTACTTC
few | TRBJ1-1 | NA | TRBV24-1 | CATREGTEAFF | TGTGCCACCAGGGAGGGGACTGAAGCTTTCTTT
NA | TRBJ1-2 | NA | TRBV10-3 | CAISESAALLGYTF | TGTGCCATCAGTGAGTCGGCGGCCCTCCTTGGCTACACCTTC
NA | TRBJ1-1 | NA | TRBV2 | CASSEWVNKGNTEAFF | TGTGCCAGCAGTGAATGGGTGAATAAGGGGAACACTGAAGCTTTCTTT
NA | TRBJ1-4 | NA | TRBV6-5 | CASRSGGAEKLFF | TGTGCCAGCAGGTCAGGTGGGGCGGAAAAACTGTTTTTT
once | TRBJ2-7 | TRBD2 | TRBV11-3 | CASSLGLRGGEWQYF | TGTGCCAGCAGCTTAGGGCTGCGCGGGGGGGAATGGCAGTACTTC
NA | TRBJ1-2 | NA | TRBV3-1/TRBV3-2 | CASSLIGTEFNYGYTF | TGTGCCAGCAGCCTAATAGGGACGGAGTTTAACTATGGCTACACCTTC
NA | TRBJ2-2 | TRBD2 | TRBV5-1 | CASSFLAGGTTGELFF | TGCGCCAGCAGCTTCTTAGCGGGGGGGACCACCGGGGAGCTGTTTTTT
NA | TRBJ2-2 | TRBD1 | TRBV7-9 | CASSPRQGWTGELFF | TGTGCCAGCAGCCCCCGACAGGGATGGACCGGGGAGCTGTTTTTT
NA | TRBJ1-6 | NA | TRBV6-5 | CASRDRYNSPLHF | TGTGCCAGCAGAGACAGATATAATTCACCCCTCCACTTT
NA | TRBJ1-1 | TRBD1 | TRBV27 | CASSLSWGTGNTEAFF | TGTGCCAGCAGTTTATCGTGGGGGACAGGGAACACTGAAGCTTTCTTT
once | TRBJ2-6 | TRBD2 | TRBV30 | CAWRRGDGRSGANVLTF | TGTGCCTGGAGGCGGGGGGACGGACGATCTGGGGCCAACGTCCTGACTTTC
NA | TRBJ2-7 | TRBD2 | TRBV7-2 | CASSLTGGLSPYEQYF | TGTGCCAGCAGCTTAACGGGGGGGCTTTCCCCATACGAGCAGTACTTC
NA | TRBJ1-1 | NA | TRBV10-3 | CAISEISSGTEAFF | TGTGCCATCAGTGAGATTAGCTCCGGCACTGAAGCTTTCTTT
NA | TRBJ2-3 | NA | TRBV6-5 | CASSYSLGVEYTQYF | TGTGCCAGCAGTTACTCGTTAGGGGTGGAGTATACGCAGTATTTT
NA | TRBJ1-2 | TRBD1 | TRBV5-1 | CASSWGTARSGYTF | TGCGCCAGCAGCTGGGGGACAGCCCGATCTGGCTACACCTTC
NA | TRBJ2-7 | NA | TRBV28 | CASSGRRRYYEQYF | TGTGCCAGCAGTGGCCGCCGGAGGTACTACGAGCAGTACTTC
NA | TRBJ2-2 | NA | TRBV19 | CAVLTDLVPGELFF | TGTGCCGTATTGACGGATCTAGTCCCCGGGGAGCTGTTTTTT
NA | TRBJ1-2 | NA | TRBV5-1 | CASSPGLLSRYGYTF | TGCGCCAGCAGCCCAGGATTACTGTCCAGATATGGCTACACCTTC
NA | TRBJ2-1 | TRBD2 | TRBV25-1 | CASSNSGGRHEQFF | TGTGCCAGCAGTAACAGCGGGGGGCGGCATGAGCAGTTCTTC
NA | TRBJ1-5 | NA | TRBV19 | CASTGKYSNQPQHF | TGTGCCAGTACCGGAAAATATAGCAATCAGCCCCAGCATTTT
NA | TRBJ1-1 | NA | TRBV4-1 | CASSQVSLNTEAFF | TGCGCCAGCAGCCAAGTCTCCCTGAACACTGAAGCTTTCTTT
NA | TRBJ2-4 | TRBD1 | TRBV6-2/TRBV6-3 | CASSPTGGLGKNIQYF | TGTGCCAGCAGCCCCACAGGGGGCTTGGGCAAAAACATTCAGTACTTC
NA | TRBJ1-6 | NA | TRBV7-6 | CASSPDRSSYNSPLHF | TGTGCCAGCAGCCCGGACCGCAGCTCCTATAATTCACCCCTCCACTTT
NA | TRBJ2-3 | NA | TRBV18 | CASSPLEGTDTQYF | TGTGCCAGCTCACCACTCGAGGGAACAGATACGCAGTATTTT
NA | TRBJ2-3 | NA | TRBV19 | CASSKIGTGGDTQYF | TGTGCCAGTAGTAAGATCGGGACTGGGGGGGATACGCAGTATTTT
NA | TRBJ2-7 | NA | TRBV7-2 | CASSLLWGQSSYEQYF | TGTGCCAGCAGCTTACTTTGGGGGCAGAGCTCCTACGAGCAGTACTTC
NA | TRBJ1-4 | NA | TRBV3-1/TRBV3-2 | CASSQDGHLATNEKLFF | TGTGCCAGCAGCCAAGATGGGCACCTTGCAACTAATGAAAAACTGTTTTTT
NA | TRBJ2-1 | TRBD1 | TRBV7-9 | CASSQGQGYNEQFF | TGTGCCAGCAGTCAAGGACAGGGCTACAATGAGCAGTTCTTC
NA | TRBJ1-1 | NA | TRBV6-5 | CASSYMRAEAFF | TGTGCCAGCAGTTACATGCGGGCTGAAGCTTTCTTT
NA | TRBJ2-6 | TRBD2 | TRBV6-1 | CASSGLAGGASGANVLTF | TGTGCCAGCAGTGGTCTCGCGGGGGGCGCCTCTGGGGCCAACGTCCTGACTTTC
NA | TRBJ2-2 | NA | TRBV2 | CASKRTETGELFF | TGTGCCAGCAAGAGGACGGAAACCGGGGAGCTGTTTTTT
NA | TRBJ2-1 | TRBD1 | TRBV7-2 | CASSQKPGQIKDEQFF | TGTGCCAGCAGCCAAAAACCGGGACAGATTAAAGATGAGCAGTTCTTC
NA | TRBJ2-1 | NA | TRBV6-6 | CASNNYNEQFF | TGTGCCAGCAACAATTACAATGAGCAGTTCTTC
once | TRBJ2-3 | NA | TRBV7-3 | CASSRGPNPTDTQYF | TGTGCCAGCAGCCGGGGCCCTAACCCCACAGATACGCAGTATTTT
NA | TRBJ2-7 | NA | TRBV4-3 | CASSQAQLGVYEQYF | TGCGCCAGCAGCCAAGCCCAACTCGGGGTCTACGAGCAGTACTTC
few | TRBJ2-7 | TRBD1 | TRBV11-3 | CASSQPPGTGGFDEQYF | TGTGCCAGCAGCCAACCACCCGGGACAGGGGGTTTCGACGAGCAGTACTTC
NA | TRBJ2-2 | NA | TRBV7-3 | CASSLSEHTGELFF | TGTGCCAGCAGCTTATCAGAACACACCGGGGAGCTGTTTTTT
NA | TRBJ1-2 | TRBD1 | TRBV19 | CASSTRGQALGYTF | TGTGCCAGTAGTACCCGGGGACAGGCTCTGGGCTACACCTTC
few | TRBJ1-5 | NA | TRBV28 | CASSQGGSNQPQHF | TGTGCCAGCAGCCAAGGAGGGAGCAATCAGCCCCAGCATTTT
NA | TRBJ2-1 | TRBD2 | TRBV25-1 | CASSGELAGGHEQFF | TGTGCCAGCAGTGGGGAATTAGCGGGGGGGCATGAGCAGTTCTTC
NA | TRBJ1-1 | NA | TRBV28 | CASSLWGAMNTEAFF | TGTGCCAGCAGTTTGTGGGGGGCGATGAACACTGAAGCTTTCTTT
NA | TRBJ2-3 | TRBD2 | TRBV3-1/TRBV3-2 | CASSATSGFSTDTQYF | TGTGCCAGCAGCGCGACTAGCGGGTTTAGCACAGATACGCAGTATTTT
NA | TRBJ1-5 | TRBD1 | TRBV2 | CASIGQGSNQPQHF | TGTGCCAGCATTGGACAGGGTAGCAATCAGCCCCAGCATTTT